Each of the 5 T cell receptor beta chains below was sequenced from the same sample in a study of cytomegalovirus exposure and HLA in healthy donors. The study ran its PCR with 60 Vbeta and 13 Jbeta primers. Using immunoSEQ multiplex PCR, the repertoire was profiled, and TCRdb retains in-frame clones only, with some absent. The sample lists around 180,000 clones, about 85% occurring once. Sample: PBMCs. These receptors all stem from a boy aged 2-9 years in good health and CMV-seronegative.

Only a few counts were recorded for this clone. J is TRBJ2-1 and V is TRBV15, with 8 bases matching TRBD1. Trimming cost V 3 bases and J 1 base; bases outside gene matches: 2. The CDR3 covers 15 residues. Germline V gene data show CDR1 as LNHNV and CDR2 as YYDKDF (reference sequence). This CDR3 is CATSSGQGSYNEQFF. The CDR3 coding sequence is TGTGCCACCAGCAGCGGACAGGGATCCTACAATGAGCAGTTCTTC.

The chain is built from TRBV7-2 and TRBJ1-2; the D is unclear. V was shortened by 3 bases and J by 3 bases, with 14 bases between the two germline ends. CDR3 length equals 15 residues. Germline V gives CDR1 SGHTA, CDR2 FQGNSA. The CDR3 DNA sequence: TGTGCCAGCAGCTTCAACAGAGAAACTCACTATGGCTACACCTTC. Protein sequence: CASSFNRETHYGYTF. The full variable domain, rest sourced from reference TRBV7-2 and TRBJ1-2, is GAGVSQSPSNKVTEKGKDVELRCDPISGHTALYWYRQSLGQGLEFLIYFQGNSAPDKSGLPSDRFSAERTGGSVSTLTIQRTQQEDSAVYLCASSFNRETHYGYTFGSGTRLTVV.

Here the CDR3 DNA reads TGCGCCAGCAGCCACTGGACTAGAGAGACCCAGTACTTC. This translates into CASSHWTRETQYF. The chain has TRBV4-1 and TRBJ2-5; 7 nucleotides agree with TRBD2. Trimming cost V 3 bases and J 4 bases; bases outside gene matches: 2. Germline CDR1 reads MGHRA; CDR2 reads YSYEKL. The CDR3 is made up of 13 amino acids.

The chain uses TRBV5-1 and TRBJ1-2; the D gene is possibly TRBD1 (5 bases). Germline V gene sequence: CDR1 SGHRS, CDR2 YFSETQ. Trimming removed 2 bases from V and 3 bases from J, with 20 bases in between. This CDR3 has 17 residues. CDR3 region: CASSFGQGKLIHYGYTF. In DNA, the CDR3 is TGCGCCAGCAGCTTTGGGCAGGGAAAATTAATACACTATGGCTACACCTTC. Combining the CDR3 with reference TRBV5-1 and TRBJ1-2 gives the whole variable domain KAGVTQTPRYLIKTRGQQVTLSCSPISGHRSVSWYQQTPGQGLQFLFEYFSETQRNKGNFPGRFSGRQFSNSRSEMNVSTLELGDSALYLCASSFGQGKLIHYGYTFGSGTRLTVV.

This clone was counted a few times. The CDR3, as DNA: TGTGCCAGCAGCCGTGGGGGGGGCAATCAGCCCCAGCATTTT. Residues: CASSRGGGNQPQHF. This chain connects TRBV28 to TRBJ1-5, with D maybe TRBD1 (5 bases). The V and J ends lost 6 bases and 2 bases respectively, with 11 bases between them. The germline V gene has CDR1 MDHEN and CDR2 SYDVKM. The CDR3 length is 14 residues.